The source of this T cell receptor (beta chain) is a study of control samples from healthy donors and cancer patients. In germline, CDR1 is SGHTA, CDR2 FQGTGA. Trimming took 5 bases from V and 4 from J; bases not matched to a gene: 8. This CDR3 is 16 amino acids long. Data came from immunoSEQ multiplex PCR; TCRdb stores just in-frame clones and leaves some out. The repertoire consists of about 140,000 clones, with 91% occurring once and the leading ten covering approximately 7%. The genes are TRBV7-3 and TRBJ2-3, with 11 bases fitting TRBD2. The source is a man between 18 and 35 years old in good health. Input material: blood. CDR3 nucleotide sequence: TGTGCCAGCAGCGCCTTACTAGCGGGGGACGCAGATACGCAGTATTTT. This codes for CASSALLAGDADTQYF.